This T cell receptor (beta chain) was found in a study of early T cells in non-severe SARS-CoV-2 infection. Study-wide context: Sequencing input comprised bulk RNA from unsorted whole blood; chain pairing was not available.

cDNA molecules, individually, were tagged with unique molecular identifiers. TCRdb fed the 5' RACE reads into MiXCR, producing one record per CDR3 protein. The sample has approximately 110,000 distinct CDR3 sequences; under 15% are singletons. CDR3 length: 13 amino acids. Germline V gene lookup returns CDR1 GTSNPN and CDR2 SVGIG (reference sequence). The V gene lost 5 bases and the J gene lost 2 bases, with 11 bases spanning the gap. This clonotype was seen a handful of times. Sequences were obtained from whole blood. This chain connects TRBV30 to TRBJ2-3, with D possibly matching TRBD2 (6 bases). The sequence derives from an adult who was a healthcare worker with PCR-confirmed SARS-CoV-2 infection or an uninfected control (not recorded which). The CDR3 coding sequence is TGTGCCTGGGACGCGGGGACCACAGATACGCAGTATTTT. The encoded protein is CAWDAGTTDTQYF.